The source of this TCR beta chain is a study of T cells in localized non-small cell lung cancer. Study-wide results and caveats: Clonality peaked in uninvolved adjacent lung rather than tumor. Higher T cell density in the blood was associated with longer overall survival, whereas higher adjacent-lung clonality associated with shorter survival. Since sequencing was restricted to only one region of the tumor, intratumor heterogeneity remains a possibility.

The method was immunoSEQ multiplex PCR; TCRdb's version includes in-frame clones alone and lacks a portion of them. The table has 35,000 or so clones, approximately 88% seen once. Per germline, CDR1 SGHVS and CDR2 FQNEAQ. V lost 4 bases to trimming and J lost 5 bases; unmatched junction nucleotides: 8. The CDR3 totals 16 residues. On this clone itself: Its antigen is still unknown.

This specimen consisted of peripheral blood, obtained before any cancer treatment. The chain is built from TRBV7-8 and TRBJ2-1; the match to TRBD2 covers 10 bases. The TCR comes from a woman aged 35 to 75 with stage I lung adenocarcinoma. The CDR3, as DNA: TGTGCCAGCAGCTCCAGAGCGGGGGGGCCAAACAATGAGCAGTTCTTC. It yields the protein CASSSRAGGPNNEQFF.